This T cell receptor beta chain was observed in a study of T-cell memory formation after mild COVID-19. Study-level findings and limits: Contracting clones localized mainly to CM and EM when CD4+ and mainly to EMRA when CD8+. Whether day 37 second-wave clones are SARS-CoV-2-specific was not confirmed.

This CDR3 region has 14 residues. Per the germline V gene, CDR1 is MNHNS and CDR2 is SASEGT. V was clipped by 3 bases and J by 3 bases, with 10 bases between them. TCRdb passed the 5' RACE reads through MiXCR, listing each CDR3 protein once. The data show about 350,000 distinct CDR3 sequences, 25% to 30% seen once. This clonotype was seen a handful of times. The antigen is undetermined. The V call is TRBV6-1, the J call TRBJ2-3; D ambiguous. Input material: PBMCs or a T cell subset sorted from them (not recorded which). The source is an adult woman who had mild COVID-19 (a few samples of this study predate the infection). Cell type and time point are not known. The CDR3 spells CASSDARRTDTQYF. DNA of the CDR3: TGTGCCAGCAGTGACGCTAGGCGGACAGATACGCAGTATTTT.